This T cell receptor beta chain comes out of a study of tumor and adjacent non-tumor tissue in lung cancer. About the study: There were around 11 adenocarcinoma, a couple of squamous cell carcinoma and 1 small cell lung cancer cases. The patients, some ten men and about five women, were roughly 31 to 80 with stage I to III disease.

This clonotype appeared a single time. One end of the junction varies from germline; a read error may be responsible. A modified ARM-PCR protocol with three rounds of nested PCR amplified TCRbeta. TCRdb re-derived calls from the multiplex PCR reads in MiXCR, one entry per CDR3 protein. The table lists about 67,000 distinct CDR3 sequences, around 76% of them singletons. Germline V lookup: CDR1 MNHNS, CDR2 SASEGT. The CDR3 runs 15 residues. The template was RNA from unsorted bulk tissue. This non-tumor lung sample came from over 3 cm beyond the tumor edge. This clonotype was obtained from a man between 60 and 75 years old with non-small cell lung cancer. The J gene is TRBJ2-1, the V gene TRBV6-1; a possible D gene is TRBD2 (6 bases). The sequenced sample consisted of distant non-tumor lung tissue. This chain's CDR3 is CASSLAVGSYSEQFF. CDR3 nucleotides: TGTGCCAGCAGTTTAGCGGTGGGCTCATACAGTGAGCAGTTCTTC.